These T cell receptor beta chains were read from a single sample in a study of beta chain features in type 1 diabetes. TCRdb's copy holds only in-frame clones and misses some; the assay was immunoSEQ multiplex PCR. Seen here are roughly 260,000 clones, around 9.9% observed once, and the top ten hold over 0.015%. Material for sequencing was naive CD4+ T cells from blood. These receptors were collected from a man aged 25 to 45 with type 1 diabetes. CDR3s include the opening cysteine and the closing phenylalanine or tryptophan. Each record gives: clone size, D gene, J gene, V gene, CDR3 DNA, CDR3 protein. D genes are given only for firm matches. Clone size is stated in some rows and not others, as once, few, many or a class when expanded.

few	-	TRBJ2-3	TRBV29-1	TGCAGCGACCATTCGGTTGCAGATACGCAGTATTTT	CSDHSVADTQYF
few	-	TRBJ1-1	TRBV30	TGTGCCTGGACCGCACCTCAGGGATCCACTGAAGCTTTCTTT	CAWTAPQGSTEAFF
-	TRBD2	TRBJ2-5	TRBV30	TGTGCCTGGAGCCCTCCGGGACTAGCGTTCCAAGAGACCCAGTACTTC	CAWSPPGLAFQETQYF
-	TRBD1	TRBJ1-2	TRBV4-2	TGTGCCAGCAGCCGTCGGACAGGGGGCGACTATGGCTACACCTTC	CASSRRTGGDYGYTF
few	TRBD1	TRBJ2-3	TRBV7-9	TGTGCCAGCAGCTCGGACAGGCTGAGCACAGATACGCAGTATTTT	CASSSDRLSTDTQYF
few	-	TRBJ2-5	TRBV5-4	TGTGCCAGCAGCCCGGAGGGGAGCCCACAAGAGACCCAGTACTTC	CASSPEGSPQETQYF
-	-	TRBJ1-1	TRBV5-1	TGCGCCAGCAGCTTGGCAGGGCTCTCTGAAGCTTTCTTT	CASSLAGLSEAFF
few	-	TRBJ1-4	TRBV29-1	TGCAGCGTTCGACAGGTAGCAACTAATGAAAAACTGTTTTTT	CSVRQVATNEKLFF
-	TRBD1	TRBJ1-5	TRBV19	TGTGCCAGTAGTTCCCGACAGGGGGTTAGCAATCAGCCCCAGCATTTT	CASSSRQGVSNQPQHF
-	-	TRBJ2-5	TRBV7-8	TGTGCCAGCAGCCGACAGGTGTGGGAGACCCAGTACTTC	CASSRQVWETQYF
-	-	TRBJ2-1	TRBV7-9	TGTGCCAGCAGCGACACGAACAATGAGCAGTTCTTC	CASSDTNNEQFF
few	TRBD1	TRBJ1-4	TRBV4-2	TGTGCCAGCAGCCCCCTAACGACAGGGCTTTTAAGTGAAAAACTGTTTTTT	CASSPLTTGLLSEKLFF
-	TRBD1	TRBJ2-1	TRBV9	TGTGCCAGCAGCGTAGACAGGGGAGAGCAGTTCTTC	CASSVDRGEQFF
-	-	TRBJ1-1	TRBV5-4	TGTGCCAGCAGCTTGGTAGGGGGTAATGATTTCTTT	CASSLVGGNDFF
-	-	TRBJ1-6	TRBV4-2	TGTGCCAGCAGCCAAGAGGGAGGTTATAATTCACCCCTCCACTTT	CASSQEGGYNSPLHF
few	-	TRBJ2-7	TRBV11-2	TGTGCCAGCACCCAAAGGGGGATTACCTACGAGCAGTACTTC	CASTQRGITYEQYF
many	-	TRBJ2-4	TRBV4-1	TGCGCCAGCAGCCAAGCCGACATTCAGTACTTC	CASSQADIQYF
few	TRBD2	TRBJ2-5	TRBV4-2	TGTGCCAGCAGCCAGCGGGAGGGGGAGACCCAGTACTTC	CASSQREGETQYF
-	TRBD1	TRBJ1-5	TRBV4-3	TGCGCCAGCAGCCAAACCGGACAGGGTGGAACGGCCCAGCATTTT	CASSQTGQGGTAQHF
-	TRBD1	TRBJ1-6	TRBV7-8	TGTGCCAGCAGCTACCGGGGGGGGACAGGGAATTCACCCCTCCACTTT	CASSYRGGTGNSPLHF
-	TRBD1	TRBJ1-6	TRBV14	TGTGCCAGCAGCCATCCTCAGGGGGTGAATTCACCCCTCCACTTT	CASSHPQGVNSPLHF
-	-	TRBJ1-2	TRBV28	TGTGCCAGCACCCTGGGGGCCGTATATGGCTACACCTTC	CASTLGAVYGYTF
few	-	TRBJ1-2	TRBV4-3	TGCGCCAGCAGCCAAGTAAACAGGGACTATGGCTACACCTTC	CASSQVNRDYGYTF
few	-	TRBJ1-6	TRBV7-6	TGTGCCAGCAGCTTAGCGGGGGGGAGTAATTCACCCCTCCACTTT	CASSLAGGSNSPLHF
-	-	TRBJ2-6	TRBV5-1	TGCGCCAGCAGCTTGGTTTCAGGACTAGGGGCCAACGTCCTGACTTTC	CASSLVSGLGANVLTF
-	TRBD2	TRBJ2-7	TRBV5-6	TGTGCCAGCAGCCGGGGACTAGTCGTCGAGCAGTACTTC	CASSRGLVVEQYF
-	-	TRBJ2-1	TRBV19	TGTGCCAGTACCCGGGACATGGGGTTCAATGAGCAGTTCTTC	CASTRDMGFNEQFF
few	TRBD2	TRBJ2-7	TRBV28	TGTGCCAGCAACCGGGGGGGCGCCACTGAGCAGTACTTC	CASNRGGATEQYF
-	-	TRBJ1-1	TRBV2	TGTGCCAGCAGTGGGTGGACAGACCCCCCGAGGGAAGCTTTCTTT	CASSGWTDPPREAFF
-	-	TRBJ1-4	TRBV30	TGTGCCTGGAGTTTCAACCGCGGGGAAAAACTGTTTTTT	CAWSFNRGEKLFF
few	TRBD2	TRBJ2-1	TRBV29-1	TGCAGCGTTACTAGCGGGGATGAGCAGTTCTTC	CSVTSGDEQFF
-	-	TRBJ1-6	TRBV9	TGTGCCAGCAGCGTAGCGTCAGGCCTTAATTCACCCCTCCACTTT	CASSVASGLNSPLHF
-	TRBD1	TRBJ1-2	TRBV5-1	TGCGCCAGCAGCCCCCGCACAGGGGTCGGCGACTACACCTTC	CASSPRTGVGDYTF
few	TRBD1	TRBJ2-4	TRBV18	TGTGCCAGCTCACCTCAGGGACAGGGGGCCGGAAACATTCAGTACTTC	CASSPQGQGAGNIQYF
few	-	TRBJ1-1	TRBV23-1	TGCGCCAGCAGTCAACCCCGGTCCGGGTTGCCCACTGAAGCTTTCTTT	CASSQPRSGLPTEAFF
-	-	TRBJ2-7	TRBV6-5	TGTGCCACAACATCCACAATGGGAGGCTACGAGCAGTACTTC	CATTSTMGGYEQYF
-	TRBD2	TRBJ2-3	TRBV5-1	TGCGCCAGCAGCCCCGGGCGGGGGGATGTAGATACGCAGTATTTT	CASSPGRGDVDTQYF
few	-	TRBJ1-1	TRBV6-5	TGTGCCAGCACCTCCCCAGTGAACACTGAAGCTTTCTTT	CASTSPVNTEAFF
few	-	TRBJ1-1	TRBV20-1	TGCAGTGCTAGGGAGGGGAAGGGGGCTTTCTTT	CSAREGKGAFF
-	-	TRBJ2-7	TRBV11-2	TGTGCCAGCACCAGTTCCAGGGGCAGCGAGCAGTACTTC	CASTSSRGSEQYF
few	TRBD1	TRBJ2-7	TRBV25-1	TGTGCCAGCAGTGAGTCTCCCGGGACAGGGGCCTACGAGCAGTACTTC	CASSESPGTGAYEQYF
few	-	TRBJ1-6	TRBV25-1	TGTGCCAGCAGTGAAGGCAGAAATAATTCACCCCTCCACTTT	CASSEGRNNSPLHF
-	-	TRBJ2-7	TRBV10-3	TGTGCCATCAACGGGGATTCCTACGAGCAGTACTTC	CAINGDSYEQYF
-	-	TRBJ2-1	TRBV11-2	TGTGCCAGCAGCCCCTTGAGGGCGGGTTCCTACAATGAGCAGTTCTTC	CASSPLRAGSYNEQFF
few	-	TRBJ2-5	TRBV9	TGTGCCAGCAGCGGGAGCGGAAAAGAGACCCAGTACTTC	CASSGSGKETQYF
few	-	TRBJ2-3	TRBV7-9	TGTGCCAGCAGTCGAATGACAGGTATCACAGATACGCAGTATTTT	CASSRMTGITDTQYF
-	-	TRBJ1-2	TRBV29-1	TGCAGCGTCTCCGCCAGGTTGGCTAACTATGGCTACACCTTC	CSVSARLANYGYTF
few	-	TRBJ2-7	TRBV18	TGTGCCAGCTCACCACCAAGGTCAGGGTCCTACGAGCAGTACTTC	CASSPPRSGSYEQYF
-	TRBD2	TRBJ2-1	TRBV5-4	TGTGCCAGCAGACCTACTAGCGGGGACTACAATGAGCAGTTCTTC	CASRPTSGDYNEQFF
-	TRBD1	TRBJ1-1	TRBV5-1	TGCGCCAGCAGCTGGACAGGGGGGACTGAAGCTTTCTTT	CASSWTGGTEAFF
-	-	TRBJ2-3	TRBV5-1	TGCGCCAGCAGCCTCTTGTGGCAGGGGTACACAGATACGCAGTATTTT	CASSLLWQGYTDTQYF
-	-	TRBJ2-2	TRBV9	TGTGCCAGCACCCTCGGAGGGACGAACACCGGGGAGCTGTTTTTT	CASTLGGTNTGELFF
few	TRBD2	TRBJ2-7	TRBV7-9	TGTGCCAGCAGCTTAGAAGTTAGCGGGAACGAGCAGTACTTC	CASSLEVSGNEQYF
few	TRBD2	TRBJ2-7	TRBV7-3	TGTGCCAGCAGCTTAATGGCTAGCGGGGGGTACGAGCAGTACTTC	CASSLMASGGYEQYF
few	TRBD1	TRBJ1-5	TRBV4-1	TGCGCCAGCAGCCAGACAGGGGGCGGCAATCAGCCCCAGCATTTT	CASSQTGGGNQPQHF